This T cell receptor (beta chain) was sequenced in a study of cytomegalovirus exposure and HLA in healthy donors (dated by TCRdb to the late 2010s). For the wider study: According to an earlier analysis of a few hundred of the donors, about 179 million T cells yielded 120 million or so unique TCR beta sequences and more than 250 Gb of sequence data. Approximately 310 gigabases of sequencing data and approximately 84 million unique TCR sequences were included in an early release covering several hundred HLA-typed donors. The genetic ancestry cluster associated with self-reported Caucasian donors included 81% of the 300 to 450 genotyped donors. The study aimed to test whether cataloging public T cell receptors could reveal signatures of past pathogen exposure. The study profiled the T cell repertoires of some 610 subjects by immunosequencing and related them to cytomegalovirus serostatus. In addition to the first cohort of several hundred subjects, a separate validation cohort of around 110 different subjects was used. The study combined high-throughput TCR immunosequencing, statistical association of individual TCRs with disease status, and machine learning to predict cytomegalovirus infection status. A later analysis re-examined previously published TCR beta repertoires from 610 or so donors and added high-resolution HLA genotyping to investigate patterns of TCR occurrence. Rather than drawing on any new phenotypic data, the later analysis identified candidate immune exposures from TCR beta sequences and the way those sequences occurred across donors. An earlier analysis of about 600 of the donors used high-throughput TCR beta sequencing to judge whether each TCR beta V gene segment behaved as functional or pseudogenic. Alongside the repertoire data, information on donor age, sex, ethnicity and CMV serostatus was compiled. A later genetic analysis took genome-wide SNP genotypes for about 55% of the 666 donors and used that subset as a discovery cohort. All discovery cohort repertoires had been generated using a single sequencing platform. HLA typing included class I and class II loci at four-digit resolution. Typing coverage differed by locus: A, B, C, DRB1 and DQB1 were typed in about 629-630 donors, DQA1 in about 550, DPA1 in 600 to 610, and DPB1 in 472. Four or five DR-DQ haplotypes were handled as single units for association and clustering because linkage in the cohort was strong. Among some 400 genotyped donors of the cohort, an average of around 250,000 unique TCR beta nucleotide sequences was sequenced per donor, of which about 18% were non-productive. Summary of the overall study and its limitations: An earlier analysis of around 600 of the donors showed that most TCR beta V segments appeared in productive rearrangements either about 90% or about 30% of the time, which broadly matched IMGT annotations. In the study, 150 to 200 TCR beta chains were listed as associated with cytomegalovirus. The sequencing pipeline was judged likely to have produced a cluster of highly shared sequence variants as a technical artifact. The earlier analysis of 587 of the donors excluded some 15 rarely observed V segments, including chromosome 9 orphons, because counts were too low. The presence/absence analyses assumed that sequencing depth was roughly uniform across donors, and that assumption may not be true. Because some donors lacked HLA typing at each locus, the association tests relied only on the typed subset. The cohort was sequenced for TCR beta chains only, and without alpha or paired-chain data the features that could be detected were limited. It was suggested by the authors that the approach could potentially be generalized to other disease states and immunological phenotypes. Most TCR sequences were observed very rarely across donors, whereas some public TCRs were present in many individuals. Cytomegalovirus status was reported to be diagnosed by the classifier with high specificity and sensitivity in both the original and validation cohorts. A later analysis reported that several top co-occurrence clusters appeared linked to parvovirus B19, influenza, CMV and Epstein-Barr virus. A further reported finding was that TCR beta sequences accurately predicted the HLA-A and HLA-B alleles for most subjects in the first cohort. Some IMGT-functional V segments, including TRBV6-2 and TRBV6-3, could not be told apart with the 87-base-pair reads, so those segments were excluded. A few of the identified cytomegalovirus-associated TCR beta chains were confirmed in vitro to be specific for cytomegalovirus antigens. For the cohort, immune exposure information was limited to CMV serostatus. Compared with equally common non-associated chains, HLA-associated TCR beta chains in a later analysis were more clonally expanded and had lower generation probabilities. When HLA alleles, especially DR and DQ, strongly co-occurred, TCR associations were difficult to assign to individual alleles. Compared with the approximately 670-donor mean, donors in an Asian-associated ancestry cluster had fewer N-insertions in productive TCRs, according to a later genetic analysis. An association between a missense DCLRE1C variant and V-gene and J-gene trimming of TCR beta chains was found in a later genetic analysis and replicated in an independent cohort. In a later analysis, over 15,000 TCR beta sequences were associated with specific HLA alleles at a false discovery rate of 0.05. Most CMV-associated TCR beta chains appeared to be HLA-restricted in a later analysis, and the HLA associations seemed to be driven largely by CMV exposure. Linkage disequilibrium might explain the correlated functional status among segregating V segments, but an unknown experimental factor could not be excluded. According to a later analysis, TCR association rates differed among HLA loci, with DRB1 alleles showing the most associated TCRs and HLA-C alleles showing the fewest.

Details on this clone: This receptor's antigen is unknown. Qualities for individual bases were not recorded, and no much larger clone is one base off.

The cohort comprised some 730 healthy bone marrow donors. At the time of sampling, every cohort member was nominally healthy, though immune exposures that went unrecorded were likely present. The donor was CMV seropositive and was included in the group of about 290 seropositive cohort members. Every donor gave a peripheral blood sample, and the peripheral blood mononuclear cells from that sample were used for TCR beta sequencing. Genomic DNA was extracted from the blood cell samples with the Qiagen DNeasy Blood Extraction Kit. Library construction relied on the immunoSEQ multiplex PCR assay. For the multiplex PCR, a mixture combining 60 forward primers for TCR Vbeta segments and 13 reverse primers for TCR Jbeta segments was used. The CDR3 region of rearranged TCR beta genes was amplified from genomic DNA by a multiplex PCR assay. Amplified TCR beta libraries were sequenced as 87-base-pair reads on the Illumina HiSeq System. As for how the authors treated the data: In a later analysis, some 80 million unique TCR beta chains were counted across the 650 to 750 repertoires, and around 10 million of these chains were shared by at least two donors. To remove PCR and sequencing errors, raw reads were error-corrected and collapsed into unique sequences using a nearest-neighbor algorithm that merged closely related sequences. To assign V, D and J gene segments, CDR3 sequences were aligned to IMGT reference sequences. For a sequence to be retained, at least a six-nucleotide match to both a V gene segment and a J gene segment was required. Rearrangements were called productive when the CDR3 lacked stop codons and stayed in frame with V and J; all others were non-productive. CDR3 was defined according to IMGT convention as the region running from the second conserved V-encoded cysteine to the conserved J-encoded phenylalanine. Sequences without an unambiguous match to a single V gene segment were excluded from the earlier analysis of 450 to 650 of the donors. In an earlier analysis of several hundred of the donors, V segments were called functional above 56.7% productive rearrangements and were called segregating when the between-donor standard deviation exceeded 5%. A statistical classification framework was built for diagnosing cytomegalovirus status from the catalog of TCR beta chain sequences. In a later analysis, TCR nucleotide sequences were compared against IMGT/GENE-DB human TR gene sequences so that V and J genes could be assigned. In a later analysis, CDR3 sequences and most-parsimonious VDJ recombination scenarios were assigned using the TCRdist pipeline. In a later analysis, each TCR beta chain was defined by its CDR3 amino acid sequence together with its V-gene family, and reads without a unique V-gene family were excluded. In a later analysis, 450 to 600 highly shared, low-generation-probability nucleotide sequences were removed to address suspected cross-contamination and a sequencing artifact. In a later analysis, a clonal expansion index for each public chain was calculated from normalized within-repertoire ranks of inferred template counts. In a later analysis, generation probabilities were computed using a VDJ recombination model fitted to out-of-frame rearrangements, and the results were checked against IGoR. A later analysis scored TCR-TCR, TCR-HLA and TCR-CMV co-occurrence with hypergeometric tests, applying a repertoire-size bias correction to TCR pairs. False discovery rates were estimated in a later analysis by permuting HLA or CMV assignments 20 times. A later analysis grouped co-occurring TCRs with DBSCAN, adding TCRdist sequence similarity when clustering within HLA-allele-positive subsets. For co-occurrence clustering, repertoires with fewer than 30,000 or more than 120,000 public chains were excluded, along with five repertoires with anomalous nucleotide sharing. TCRdb limited this immuneACCESS table to in-frame rearrangements with V and J called. A share of clones is missing; checked studies link under half to unresolved V genes, and the rest is unexplained. V and J calls and clone size are given by that table; D and trimming were obtained from the DNA. This sample has 110,000 to 150,000 clones in its table, and roughly four fifths of those were observed once. Of the sample, 9% to 10% falls within the top ten clones.

V lost 5 bases and J lost 2 bases, and the count of bases not matched to a germline gene is 9. From the germline V gene (reference sequence), CDR1 is LNHDA and CDR2 is SQIVND. There are 16 amino acids in the CDR3, from cysteine to phenylalanine inclusive. Only CDR3 DNA is held: 48 bases, read in frame from base 1. The sequence joins TRBV19 to TRBJ1-2, with 9 central nucleotides matching TRBD1. The TCR was taken from an older woman in good health and CMV-seropositive. The sample was PBMCs. CDR3 region: CASSDPSGTGNYGYTF. At the DNA level, the sequence is TGTGCCAGTAGTGACCCTTCCGGGACAGGGAACTATGGCTACACCTTC. When the CDR3 is completed using the reference TRBV19 and TRBJ1-2 genes on either side, the full variable domain is DGGITQSPKYLFRKEGQNVTLSCEQNLNHDAMYWYRQDPGQGLRLIYYSQIVNDFQKGDIAEGYSVSREKKESFPLTVTSAQKNPTAFYLCASSDPSGTGNYGYTFGSGTRLTVV.